This T cell receptor (beta chain) was obtained from a study of blood T cell repertoires in COVID-19. At the level of the study: The origin of the acute and convalescent COVID-19 samples was the United States, Italy and Spain.

Source study methods: Reference gene primer amplification in the assay estimated nucleated cell counts. Data came from immunoSEQ multiplex PCR; TCRdb stores just in-frame clones and leaves some out. The DNA gave D and trimming, while V, J and clone size come from that table. The sample yields around 140,000 clones, 80% seen once. This clone was recorded only once. With V trimmed by 6 bases and J by 2 bases, 8 bases remained unmatched. The length of the CDR3 is 15 residues. Germline V gives CDR1 SGHVS, CDR2 FNYEAQ. The TCR sequence derives from a man in his 70s who had recovered from COVID-19. Material: peripheral blood. This chain uses TRBV7-6 with TRBJ2-3; 7 nucleotides match TRBD2. This chain's CDR3 is CASSLLAVYTDTQYF. The CDR3 DNA follows: TGTGCCAGCAGTCTCCTAGCGGTTTACACAGATACGCAGTATTTT.